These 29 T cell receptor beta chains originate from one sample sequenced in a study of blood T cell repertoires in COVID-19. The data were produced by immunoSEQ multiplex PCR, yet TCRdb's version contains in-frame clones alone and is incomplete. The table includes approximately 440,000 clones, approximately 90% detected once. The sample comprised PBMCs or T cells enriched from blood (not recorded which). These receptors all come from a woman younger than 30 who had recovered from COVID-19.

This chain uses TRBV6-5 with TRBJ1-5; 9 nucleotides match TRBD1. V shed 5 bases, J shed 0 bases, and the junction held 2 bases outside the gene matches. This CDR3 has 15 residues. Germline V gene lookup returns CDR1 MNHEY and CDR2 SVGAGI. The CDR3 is CASSRQGDSNQPQHF. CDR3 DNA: TGTGCCAGCAGTCGACAGGGGGATAGCAATCAGCCCCAGCATTTT.

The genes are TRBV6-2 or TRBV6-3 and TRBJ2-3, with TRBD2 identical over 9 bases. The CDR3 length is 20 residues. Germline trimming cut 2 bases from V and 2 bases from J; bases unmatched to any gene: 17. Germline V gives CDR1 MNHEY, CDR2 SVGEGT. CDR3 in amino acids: CASSYTSGAGGPFPTDTQYF. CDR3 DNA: TGTGCCAGCAGTTACACCTCGGGCGCGGGGGGGCCGTTTCCCACAGATACGCAGTATTTT.

The CDR3 bases are TGTGCCATCAGTGATAGGGGGTCGGGAACTGAAGCTTTCTTT. Translation gives CAISDRGSGTEAFF. The chain joins TRBV10-3 to TRBJ1-1, with D possibly matching TRBD1 (6 bases). V gave up 3 bases and J gave up 5 bases, with 13 bases separating them. CDR1 and CDR2 from the germline V gene are ENHRY and SYGVKD. This CDR3 comprises 14 residues.

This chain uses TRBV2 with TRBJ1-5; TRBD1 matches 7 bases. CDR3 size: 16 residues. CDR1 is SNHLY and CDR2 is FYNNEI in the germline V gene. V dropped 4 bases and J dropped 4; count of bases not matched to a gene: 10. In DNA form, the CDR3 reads TGTGCCAGCAGTGCGCCCGGGACAGAAATGAATCAGCCCCAGCATTTT. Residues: CASSAPGTEMNQPQHF. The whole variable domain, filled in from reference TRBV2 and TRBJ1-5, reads EPEVTQTPSHQVTQMGQEVILRCVPISNHLYFYWYRQILGQKVEFLVSFYNNEISEKSEIFDDQFSVERPDGSNFTLKIRSTKLEDSAMYFCASSAPGTEMNQPQHFGDGTRLSIL.

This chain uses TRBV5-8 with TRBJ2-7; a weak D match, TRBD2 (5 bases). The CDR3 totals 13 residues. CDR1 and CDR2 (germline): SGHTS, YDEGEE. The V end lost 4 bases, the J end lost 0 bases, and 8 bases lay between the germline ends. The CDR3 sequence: CASSPGSSYEQYF. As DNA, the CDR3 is TGTGCCAGCAGCCCGGGGAGCTCCTACGAGCAGTACTTC. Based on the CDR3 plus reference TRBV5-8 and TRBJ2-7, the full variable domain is EAGVTQSPTHLIKTRGQQATLRCSPISGHTSVYWYQQALGLGLQFLLWYDEGEERNRGNFPPRFSGRQFPNYSSELNVNALELEDSALYLCASSPGSSYEQYFGPGTRLTVT.

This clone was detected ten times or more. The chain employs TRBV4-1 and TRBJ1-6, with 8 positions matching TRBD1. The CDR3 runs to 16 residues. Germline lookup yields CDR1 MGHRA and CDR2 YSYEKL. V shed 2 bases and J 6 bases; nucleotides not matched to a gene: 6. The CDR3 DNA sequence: TGCGCCAGCAGCCAACCCCGGACAGGGCTTAATTCACCCCTCCACTTT. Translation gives CASSQPRTGLNSPLHF.

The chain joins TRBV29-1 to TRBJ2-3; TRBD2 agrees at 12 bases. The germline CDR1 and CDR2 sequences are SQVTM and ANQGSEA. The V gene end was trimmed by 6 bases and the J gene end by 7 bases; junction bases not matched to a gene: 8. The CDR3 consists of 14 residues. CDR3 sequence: CSVSGTSGSYTQYF. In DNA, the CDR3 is TGCAGCGTCTCCGGGACTAGCGGGTCCTATACGCAGTATTTT.

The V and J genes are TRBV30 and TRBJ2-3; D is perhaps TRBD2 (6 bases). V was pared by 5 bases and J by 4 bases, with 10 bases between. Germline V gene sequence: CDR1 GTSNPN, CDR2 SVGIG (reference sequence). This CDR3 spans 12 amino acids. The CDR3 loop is CAWSGGPDTQYF. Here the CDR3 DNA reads TGTGCCTGGTCAGGAGGGCCAGATACGCAGTATTTT.

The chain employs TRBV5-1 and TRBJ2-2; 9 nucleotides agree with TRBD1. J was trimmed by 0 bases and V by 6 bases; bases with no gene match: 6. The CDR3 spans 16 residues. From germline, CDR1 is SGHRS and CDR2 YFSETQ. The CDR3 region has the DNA TGCGCCAGCAAGTCGGGACAGGGAACGAACACCGGGGAGCTGTTTTTT. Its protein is CASKSGQGTNTGELFF. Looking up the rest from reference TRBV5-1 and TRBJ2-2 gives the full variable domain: KAGVTQTPRYLIKTRGQQVTLSCSPISGHRSVSWYQQTPGQGLQFLFEYFSETQRNKGNFPGRFSGRQFSNSRSEMNVSTLELGDSALYLCASKSGQGTNTGELFFGEGSRLTVL.

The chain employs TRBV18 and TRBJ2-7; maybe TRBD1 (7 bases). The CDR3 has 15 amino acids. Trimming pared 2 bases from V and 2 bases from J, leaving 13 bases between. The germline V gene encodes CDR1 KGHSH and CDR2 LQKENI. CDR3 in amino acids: CASSPAGQQTYEQYF. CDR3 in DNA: TGTGCCAGCTCACCAGCGGGACAGCAAACCTACGAGCAGTACTTC.

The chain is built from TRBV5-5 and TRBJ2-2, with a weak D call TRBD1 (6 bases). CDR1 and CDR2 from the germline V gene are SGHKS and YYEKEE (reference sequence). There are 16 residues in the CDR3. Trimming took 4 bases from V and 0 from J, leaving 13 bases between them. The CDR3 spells CASSLSGGPNTGELFF. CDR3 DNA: TGTGCCAGCAGCCTAAGTGGGGGCCCGAACACCGGGGAGCTGTTTTTT.

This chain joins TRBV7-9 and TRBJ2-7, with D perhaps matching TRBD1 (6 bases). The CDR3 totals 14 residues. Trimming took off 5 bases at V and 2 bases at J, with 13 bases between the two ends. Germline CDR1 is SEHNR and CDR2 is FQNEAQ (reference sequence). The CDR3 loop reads CASSGQQGTYEQYF. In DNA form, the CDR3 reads TGTGCCAGCAGCGGCCAGCAGGGGACCTACGAGCAGTACTTC.

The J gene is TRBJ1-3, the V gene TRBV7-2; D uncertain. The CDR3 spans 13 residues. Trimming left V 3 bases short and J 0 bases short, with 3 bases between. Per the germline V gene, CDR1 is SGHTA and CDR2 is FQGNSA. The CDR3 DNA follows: TGTGCCAGCAGCTTGAGCTCTGGAAACACCATATATTTT. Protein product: CASSLSSGNTIYF.

CDR3 region: CASSRTRGGELFF. For the CDR3, the DNA is TGCGCCAGCAGCCGCACTAGAGGCGGGGAGCTGTTTTTT. The genes are TRBV5-1 and TRBJ2-2; possible D gene TRBD2, 5 bases. The CDR3 consists of 13 residues. The V end lost 4 bases, the J end lost 7 bases, and 11 bases lay between the germline ends. In germline, CDR1 is SGHRS, CDR2 YFSETQ.

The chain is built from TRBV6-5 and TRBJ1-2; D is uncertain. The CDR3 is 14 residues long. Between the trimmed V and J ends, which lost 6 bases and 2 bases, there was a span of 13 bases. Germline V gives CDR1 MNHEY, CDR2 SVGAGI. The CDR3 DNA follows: TGTGCCAGCAGCCCCCAAGACACGAACTATGGCTACACCTTC. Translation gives CASSPQDTNYGYTF.

The CDR3 nucleotides are TGTGCCAGCAGCCAATATCTTCAGCCCCAGCATTTT. Translated, it gives CASSQYLQPQHF. This chain joins TRBV3-1 (or the pseudogene TRBV3-2) and TRBJ1-5; D call uncertain. The CDR3 covers 12 residues. V was clipped by 2 bases and J by 6 bases, with 5 bases between them. Germline V gene data show CDR1 as LGHDT and CDR2 as YNNKEL (reference sequence).

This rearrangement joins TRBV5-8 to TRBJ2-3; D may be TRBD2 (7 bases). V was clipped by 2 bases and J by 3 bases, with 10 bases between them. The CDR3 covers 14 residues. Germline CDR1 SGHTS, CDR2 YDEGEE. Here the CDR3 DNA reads TGTGCCAGCAGCTTCGAGGGGGGGACAGATACGCAGTATTTT. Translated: CASSFEGGTDTQYF.

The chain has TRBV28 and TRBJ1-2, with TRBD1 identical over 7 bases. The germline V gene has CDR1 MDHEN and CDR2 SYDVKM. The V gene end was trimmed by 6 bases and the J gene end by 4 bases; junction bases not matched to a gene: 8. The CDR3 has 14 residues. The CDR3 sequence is CASRTMTGSYGYTF. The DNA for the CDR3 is TGTGCCAGCAGAACAATGACAGGGAGCTATGGCTACACCTTC.

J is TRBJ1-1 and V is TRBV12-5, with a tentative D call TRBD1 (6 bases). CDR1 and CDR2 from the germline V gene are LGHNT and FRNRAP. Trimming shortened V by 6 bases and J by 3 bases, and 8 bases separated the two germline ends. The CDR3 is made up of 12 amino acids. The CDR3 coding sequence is TGTGCTAGTGGGCCAGGGGACACTGAAGCTTTCTTT. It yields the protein CASGPGDTEAFF.

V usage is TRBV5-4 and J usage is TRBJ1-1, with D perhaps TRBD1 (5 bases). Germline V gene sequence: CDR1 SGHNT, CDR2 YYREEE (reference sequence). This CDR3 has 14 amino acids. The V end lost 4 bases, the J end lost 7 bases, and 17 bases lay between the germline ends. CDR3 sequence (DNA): TGTGCCAGCAGCCCCCCCGCAGGGCAGGGTGAAGCTTTCTTT. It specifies CASSPPAGQGEAFF.

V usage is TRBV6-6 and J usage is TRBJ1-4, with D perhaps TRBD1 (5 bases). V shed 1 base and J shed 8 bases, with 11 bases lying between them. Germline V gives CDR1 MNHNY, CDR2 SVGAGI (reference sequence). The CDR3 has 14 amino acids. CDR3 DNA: TGTGCCAGCAGTTACTTTCCCAGGACAGAAAAACTGTTTTTT. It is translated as CASSYFPRTEKLFF.

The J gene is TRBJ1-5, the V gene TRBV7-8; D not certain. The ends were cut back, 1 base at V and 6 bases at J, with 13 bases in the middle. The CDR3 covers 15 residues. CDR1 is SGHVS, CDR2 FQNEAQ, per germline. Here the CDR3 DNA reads TGTGCCAGCAGCTTAGGGGGAGGGTTTGGTCAGCCCCAGCATTTT. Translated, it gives CASSLGGGFGQPQHF.

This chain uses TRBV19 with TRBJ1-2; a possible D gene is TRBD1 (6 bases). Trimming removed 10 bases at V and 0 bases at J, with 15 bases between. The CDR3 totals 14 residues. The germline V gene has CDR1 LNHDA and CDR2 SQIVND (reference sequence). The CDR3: CAISRTDSNYGYTF. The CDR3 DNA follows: TGTGCCATTAGCCGGACAGATTCTAACTATGGCTACACCTTC.

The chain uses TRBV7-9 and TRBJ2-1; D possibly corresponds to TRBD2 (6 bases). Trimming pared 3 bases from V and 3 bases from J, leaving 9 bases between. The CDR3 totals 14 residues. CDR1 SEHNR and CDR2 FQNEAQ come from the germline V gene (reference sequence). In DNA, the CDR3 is TGTGCCAGCAGCTTGACGGACTACTACAATGAGCAGTTCTTC. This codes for CASSLTDYYNEQFF.

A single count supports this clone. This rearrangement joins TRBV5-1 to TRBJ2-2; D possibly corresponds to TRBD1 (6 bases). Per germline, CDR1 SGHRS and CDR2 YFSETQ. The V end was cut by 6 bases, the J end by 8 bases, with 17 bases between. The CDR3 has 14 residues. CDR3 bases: TGCGCCAGCACCTCCAACAGGGTGAATGGGGAGCTGTTTTTT. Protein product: CASTSNRVNGELFF. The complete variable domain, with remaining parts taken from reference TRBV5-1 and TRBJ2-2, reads KAGVTQTPRYLIKTRGQQVTLSCSPISGHRSVSWYQQTPGQGLQFLFEYFSETQRNKGNFPGRFSGRQFSNSRSEMNVSTLELGDSALYLCASTSNRVNGELFFGEGSRLTVL.

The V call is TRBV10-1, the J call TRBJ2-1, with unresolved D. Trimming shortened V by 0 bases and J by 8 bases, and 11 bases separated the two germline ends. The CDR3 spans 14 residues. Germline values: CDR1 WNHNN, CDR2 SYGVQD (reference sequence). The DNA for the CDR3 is TGCGCCAGCAGTGAGTCGACCTTAGGAGATGAGCAGTTCTTC. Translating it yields CASSESTLGDEQFF.

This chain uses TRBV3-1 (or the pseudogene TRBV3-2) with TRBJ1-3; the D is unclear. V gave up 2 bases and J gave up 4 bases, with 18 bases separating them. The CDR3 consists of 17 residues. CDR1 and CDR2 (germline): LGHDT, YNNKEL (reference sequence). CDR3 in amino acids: CASSQQPLERSGNTIYF. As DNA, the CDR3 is TGTGCCAGCAGCCAACAACCCCTAGAAAGGTCGGGAAACACCATATATTTT.

CDR3 coding DNA: TGCGCCAGCAGATCCCAACCGGTTTTAGACAGGGGGGGCTACGAGCAGTACTTC. Protein sequence: CASRSQPVLDRGGYEQYF. This sequence joins TRBV5-1 and TRBJ2-7; 9 bases are a match to TRBD1. The germline gives CDR1 SGHRS, CDR2 YFSETQ. This CDR3 region has 18 residues. Germline trimming cut 5 bases from V and 3 bases from J; bases unmatched to any gene: 18.

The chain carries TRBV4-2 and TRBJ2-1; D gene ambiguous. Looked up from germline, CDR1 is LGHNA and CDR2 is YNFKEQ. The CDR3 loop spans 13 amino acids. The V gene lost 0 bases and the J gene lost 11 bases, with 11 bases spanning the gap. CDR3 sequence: CASSQDVALQQFF. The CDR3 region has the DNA TGTGCCAGCAGCCAAGATGTAGCTCTGCAGCAGTTCTTC.